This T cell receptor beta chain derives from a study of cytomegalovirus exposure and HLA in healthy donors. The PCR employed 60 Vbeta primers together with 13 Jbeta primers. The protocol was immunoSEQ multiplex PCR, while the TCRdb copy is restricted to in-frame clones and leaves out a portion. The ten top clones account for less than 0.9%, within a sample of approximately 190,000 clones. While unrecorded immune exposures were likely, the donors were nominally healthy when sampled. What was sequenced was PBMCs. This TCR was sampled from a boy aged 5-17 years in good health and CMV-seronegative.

The CDR3 DNA reads TGTGCCAGCAGCTTACAGGGACTAGCCTACAATGAGCAGTTCTTC. This sequence encodes CASSLQGLAYNEQFF. The chain recombines TRBV7-9 with TRBJ2-1; 8 bases agree with TRBD2. V gave up 2 bases and J gave up 2 bases; unmatched junction bases: 2. Looked up from germline, CDR1 is SEHNR and CDR2 is FQNEAQ (reference sequence). The CDR3 is 15 amino acids.